This TCR beta chain was identified in a study of shared T cell receptors in the human thymus. The repertoire was sequenced with immunoSEQ multiplex PCR; TCRdb's copy has only in-frame clones and lacks some. Among hundreds of thousands of clones listed, about 89% were seen once. Trimming removed 6 bases from V and 2 bases from J, with 10 bases in between. This CDR3 contains 13 residues. CDR1 is ENHRY, CDR2 SYGVKD, per germline. The same sample was also used in a study of human thymus T cells. Turning to that study: The thymus was resected at corrective cardiac surgery. Thymic and blood repertoires appeared to show biased V and J gene usage.

The sequence derives from a boy under two years old with a congenital heart defect. The chain joins TRBV10-3 to TRBJ2-5; D is uncertain. Material: thymocytes. The CDR3 sequence: CAIRSSGQETQYF. CDR3 nucleotides: TGTGCCATCAGAAGTTCAGGACAAGAGACCCAGTACTTC.